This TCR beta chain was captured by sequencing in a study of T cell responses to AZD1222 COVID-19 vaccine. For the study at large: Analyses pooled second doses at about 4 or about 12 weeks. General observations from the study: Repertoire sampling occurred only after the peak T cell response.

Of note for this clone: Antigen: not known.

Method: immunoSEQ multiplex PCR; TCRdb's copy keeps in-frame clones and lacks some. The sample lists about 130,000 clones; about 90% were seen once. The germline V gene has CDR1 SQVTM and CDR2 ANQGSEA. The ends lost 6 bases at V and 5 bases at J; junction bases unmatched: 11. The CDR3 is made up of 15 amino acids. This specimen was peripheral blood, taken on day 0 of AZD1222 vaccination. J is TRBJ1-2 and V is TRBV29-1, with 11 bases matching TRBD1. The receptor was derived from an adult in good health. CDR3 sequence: CSVRDRTGGRYGYTF. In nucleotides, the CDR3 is TGCAGCGTCCGCGATCGGACAGGGGGCAGGTATGGCTACACCTTC.